A single T cell receptor beta chain is shown here with its context. The antigen is unknown. The Oncomine TCR Beta short-read assay generated sequence data from the DNA of cultured CD4+ T cells. From the PCR reads, TCRdb called clonotypes with MiXCR, one entry per CDR3 protein. The table shows about 13,000 distinct CDR3 sequences, with approximately 52% occurring only once. The data were taken from a study of vaccination and CD4 T cells after COVID-19. Across the study: The authors used overlapping spike peptides from SARS-CoV-2, HCoV-NL63, HCoV-OC43 and HCoV-229E to stimulate cells. Whole-study results and caveats: Spike mono-reactivity was found in 304 of 307 vaccine-specific clones from convalescent patients.

Stated treatment: roughly nine-day PBMC culture with coronavirus spike peptide pools or control peptides (ViraFEST assay). Trimming removed 5 bases at V and 5 bases at J, with 12 bases between. The CDR3 has 13 residues. Germline loops: CDR1 SNHLY, CDR2 FYNNEI. This TCR was recovered from a human donor who had recovered from COVID-19. Sequenced: CD4+ T cells from blood, cultured in vitro. The V gene is TRBV2, the J gene TRBJ1-1; no clear D gene. CDR3 nucleotide sequence: TGTGCCAGCAGTCGGAGGGTATTGACTGAAGCTTTCTTT. Translating it yields CASSRRVLTEAFF. Full variable domain (rest looked up from reference TRBV2 and TRBJ1-1): EPEVTQTPSHQVTQMGQEVILRCVPISNHLYFYWYRQILGQKVEFLVSFYNNEISEKSEIFDDQFSVERPDGSNFTLKIRSTKLEDSAMYFCASSRRVLTEAFFGQGTRLTVV.